These T cell receptor beta chains were read from a single sample in a study of immune characterization of retroperitoneal liposarcoma. TCRdb recomputed calls from the PCR reads with MiXCR, one row per CDR3 protein. The sample has about 7,600 distinct CDR3 sequences; 43% are singletons. The sample was tumor tissue. These receptors originate from a male donor with retroperitoneal liposarcoma. The CDR3 runs from the conserved cysteine through the conserved F or W. A D gene is named only where the DNA matches it firmly. Not all rows give a size; the values are once, few, many and, for expanded clones, a class.

clone size	D gene	V gene	J gene	CDR3 DNA	CDR3 protein
NA	TRBD2	TRBV6-8	TRBJ2-1	TGTGCCAGCAGTTACCGGACTAGCGGGAGACAAGAGACCCAGTTCTTC	CASSYRTSGRQETQFF
NA	NA	TRBV27	TRBJ2-5	TGTGCCAGCAGTTACGGATACCAAGAGACCCAGTACTTC	CASSYGYQETQYF
few	TRBD2	TRBV6-7	TRBJ2-7	TGTGCCAGCAGTACTAGCGGGCTAGGGAATGAGCAGTACTTC	CASSTSGLGNEQYF
NA	TRBD2	TRBV10-2	TRBJ2-1	TGCGCCAGCGGGGGAGTAGCGGGGGGTTCGATATGGTACAATGAGCAGTTCTTC	CASGGVAGGSIWYNEQFF
NA	NA	TRBV6-1	TRBJ2-3	TGTGCCAGCAGTGGAAGAGAGAAGGGCACAGATACGCAGTATTTT	CASSGREKGTDTQYF
NA	NA	TRBV6-8	TRBJ2-1	TGTGCCAGCAATAGCCCACCCAGCTCCTACAATGAGCAGTTCTTC	CASNSPPSSYNEQFF
NA	TRBD1	TRBV25-1	TRBJ2-1	TGTGCCAGCACGAGGCAGGGGGCGTACGAGCAGTTCTTC	CASTRQGAYEQFF
NA	NA	TRBV7-3	TRBJ2-7	TGTGCCAGCAGCGTGACAGAGAAGGAATACGAGCAGTACTTC	CASSVTEKEYEQYF
NA	TRBD1	TRBV7-2	TRBJ1-2	TGTGCCAGCAGTGAAGTACAGGGGGAGGTTGGCTACACCTTC	CASSEVQGEVGYTF
NA	NA	TRBV6-8	TRBJ1-5	TGTGCCAGCAGCCCACATGGGGAAAAGGGAAATCAGCCCCAGCATTTT	CASSPHGEKGNQPQHF
NA	TRBD1	TRBV11-1	TRBJ2-5	TGTGCCAGCAGCAGAAGGGGGCCTTGGGAGACCCAGTACTTC	CASSRRGPWETQYF
once	TRBD2	TRBV6-5	TRBJ2-1	TGTGCCAGCATGAGCGGGAGCTACGAGCAGTTCTTC	CASMSGSYEQFF
many	NA	TRBV6-1	TRBJ2-2	TGTGCCAGCAGTCGTCCGGGACAACCGAACACCGGGGAGCTGTTTTTT	CASSRPGQPNTGELFF
medium-sized	TRBD2	TRBV6-1	TRBJ2-5	TGTGCCAGCAGAACCTTAGGGACTAGCTGGGAGCAGTACTTC	CASRTLGTSWEQYF
large	TRBD2	TRBV6-1	TRBJ2-1	TGTGCCAGCAGAACCTTAGGGACTAGCTGGGAGCAGTTCTTC	CASRTLGTSWEQFF
few	TRBD2	TRBV6-1	TRBJ2-1	TGTGCCAGCAGTGAACTCCTCTCTAGCGGGAAGCTCGATGAGCAGTTCTTC	CASSELLSSGKLDEQFF
NA	NA	TRBV27	TRBJ2-7	TGTGCCAGCAGTTATCGCCAGGGCCACTACGAGCAGTACTTC	CASSYRQGHYEQYF
few	NA	TRBV6-6	TRBJ1-1	TGTGCCAGCAGTTACGGCAGGGGAAACACTGAAGCTTTCTTT	CASSYGRGNTEAFF
few	NA	TRBV6-6	TRBJ2-3	TGTGCCAGCAGACGGGAAGGGGCTAGGCAAGATACGCAGTATTTT	CASRREGARQDTQYF
few	NA	TRBV12-3/TRBV12-4	TRBJ2-1	TGTGCCAGCAGTCCGACGGAGGGGGATACACATGAGCAGTTCTTC	CASSPTEGDTHEQFF
few	TRBD2	TRBV7-9	TRBJ2-3	TGTGCCAGCAGCCCCGGGGGGGATACGCAGTATTTT	CASSPGGDTQYF
medium-sized	TRBD1	TRBV6-1	TRBJ2-6	TGTGCCAGCAGTGCCGGGACAGGGGGTTCTGGGGCCAACGTCCTGACTTTC	CASSAGTGGSGANVLTF
NA	NA	TRBV10-2	TRBJ1-2	TGCGCCAGCAGTGACCTCGGGGGGCACTATGGCTACACCTTC	CASSDLGGHYGYTF
medium-sized	NA	TRBV12-3/TRBV12-4	TRBJ2-1	TGTGCCAGCAGTTTAACACAATCCAGCGAGCAGTTCTTC	CASSLTQSSEQFF
NA	NA	TRBV14	TRBJ2-3	TGTGCCAGCAGCTACGGGACACCTAACACAGATACGCAGTATTTT	CASSYGTPNTDTQYF
NA	NA	TRBV27	TRBJ1-2	TGTGCCAGCAGCCCTCAAATGGACAGACCGCTCTATGGCTACACCTTC	CASSPQMDRPLYGYTF
few	NA	TRBV6-1	TRBJ1-1	TGTGCCAGCAGGGGCACACAAACCACTGAAGCTTTCTTT	CASRGTQTTEAFF
NA	TRBD2	TRBV6-5	TRBJ2-7	TGTGCCAGCACCGTTAGCGGGGTCGCCTACGAGCAGTACTTC	CASTVSGVAYEQYF
many	NA	TRBV6-1	TRBJ1-6	TGTGCCAGCAGCGCGGGAGAGGGGTATTCACCCCTCCACTTT	CASSAGEGYSPLHF
NA	NA	TRBV6-9	TRBJ1-2	TGTGCCAGCGCTGACCGCACAGGGATTTCTAACTATGGCTACACCTTC	CASADRTGISNYGYTF
NA	NA	TRBV6-1	TRBJ1-2	TGTGCCAGCAGGGAGGATGGCTACACCTTC	CASREDGYTF
NA	TRBD2	TRBV12-3/TRBV12-4	TRBJ2-3	TGTGCCAGCAGGCCGGGAGGGCTGACAGATACGCAGTATTTT	CASRPGGLTDTQYF
NA	TRBD1	TRBV6-1	TRBJ1-1	TGTGCCAGCAGTGTACAGGGGCTAGGGAGCACTGAAGCTTTCTTT	CASSVQGLGSTEAFF
NA	TRBD2	TRBV6-1	TRBJ2-7	TGTGCCAGCAGTTACGGCGGCGGGAGGCCCGGCAATGAGCAGTACTTC	CASSYGGGRPGNEQYF
NA	TRBD2	TRBV7-6	TRBJ2-1	TGTGCCAGCAGCCCGTTTGGCGGGAGCTCCTACAATGAGCAGTTCTTC	CASSPFGGSSYNEQFF
few	TRBD1	TRBV7-8	TRBJ2-7	TGTGCCAGCAGCGTCACAGGGGATTTCTACGAGCAGTACTTC	CASSVTGDFYEQYF
many	NA	TRBV6-1	TRBJ2-4	TGTGCCAGCAGTGACAGGGGTGGAAACATTCAGTACTTC	CASSDRGGNIQYF
NA	TRBD2	TRBV6-1	TRBJ2-1	TGTGCCAGCAGCGCCACTAGCGGGCCTTACAATGAGCAGTTCTTC	CASSATSGPYNEQFF
NA	NA	TRBV6-1	TRBJ1-2	TGTGCCAGCACCCAGACCGCGGCCCCTTATGGCTACACCTTC	CASTQTAAPYGYTF
NA	TRBD1	TRBV11-2	TRBJ2-7	TGTGCCAGCAGCTTTCGTTCCGGGACAGGGATCTACGAGCAGTACTTC	CASSFRSGTGIYEQYF
NA	TRBD2	TRBV9	TRBJ2-1	TGTGCCAGCAGCCGGGGACGGACTAGCGGGAGGGCCGCGAGAGATGAGCAGTTCTTC	CASSRGRTSGRAARDEQFF
few	NA	TRBV11-2	TRBJ2-3	TGTGCCAGCAGCTTAGTCCCGGGGGCGAGCACAGATACGCAGTATTTT	CASSLVPGASTDTQYF
few	TRBD2	TRBV6-1	TRBJ2-1	TGTGCCAGCAGTTCCGTGACTAGCGGGCACAATGAGCAGTTCTTC	CASSSVTSGHNEQFF
NA	NA	TRBV6-1	TRBJ2-3	TGTGCCAGCCGCCATGGTTCCTACGAGCAGTACTTT	CASRHGSYEQYF
NA	NA	TRBV7-2	TRBJ2-7	TGTGCCAGCGCGGGACACCGTTCCTACGAGCAGTACTTC	CASAGHRSYEQYF
few	NA	TRBV27	TRBJ2-2	TGTGCCAGCAGTTTAGAAGTGAGGACCGGGGAGCTGTTTTTT	CASSLEVRTGELFF
NA	TRBD2	TRBV6-1	TRBJ2-2	TGTGCCAGCAGTGTTAGCGGGAGGGTCACCGGGGAGCTGTTTTTT	CASSVSGRVTGELFF